This T cell receptor (beta chain) originates from a study of blood T cell repertoires in COVID-19. Background on the study: Italy, Spain and the United States were the sources of the convalescent and acute COVID-19 samples.

Cohort allocation depended upon clinical history that participants reported. In the original analysis: How many nucleated cells were present was estimated from reference gene primer amplification. Here immunoSEQ multiplex PCR was the method, and the copy in TCRdb shows in-frame clones only, minus some. V, J and clone size are those of that table, while D and trimming were read from the DNA. This table holds around 240,000 clones, roughly nine tenths found once. Source material: PBMCs or T cells enriched from blood (not recorded which). This sequence originates from a human donor in a cohort exposed to, infected with or recovered from COVID-19 (not recorded which). The donor label of this sample is uncertain.

Here the CDR3 reads CAISDFGNQPQHF. The CDR3 bases are TGTGCCATCAGTGACTTCGGGAATCAGCCCCAGCATTTT. The chain is built from TRBV10-3 and TRBJ1-5; D not certain. This CDR3 region has 13 residues. Germline CDR1 and CDR2: ENHRY and SYGVKD. The ends were cut back, 3 bases at V and 4 bases at J, with 7 bases in the middle.